The 26 T cell receptor beta chains below all came from one sample that was sequenced in a study of blood T cell repertoires in COVID-19. Produced via immunoSEQ multiplex PCR; TCRdb's table is partial and in-frame only. This sample has about 250,000 clones, with roughly 88% found just once. The specimen was peripheral blood. The receptor source for this set is an elderly man with acute or convalescent COVID-19.

The chain is built from TRBV23-1 and TRBJ2-7, with D possibly TRBD1 on 6 matching bases. TRBV23-1 is an open reading frame whose function is uncertain. The V and J ends lost 0 bases and 2 bases respectively, with 11 bases between them. This CDR3 has 15 residues. The CDR3: CASSQSATGAYEQYF. CDR3 sequence (DNA): TGCGCCAGCAGTCAATCTGCGACAGGCGCCTACGAGCAGTACTTC.

Here the CDR3 DNA reads TGTGCCAGCAGCTTAGGGGACAGAAGAATGGAAAAACTGTTTTTT. Its translation: CASSLGDRRMEKLFF. The gene calls are TRBV7-2 and TRBJ1-4, with 7 bases that match TRBD1. From germline, CDR1 is SGHTA and CDR2 FQGNSA. This CDR3 is built from 15 residues. Trimming cost V 1 base and J 8 bases; bases outside gene matches: 7.

The genes are TRBV7-8 and TRBJ1-2, with 7 bases aligning to TRBD1. There are 14 residues in the CDR3. The trim removed 5 bases at V and 7 bases at J, leaving 10 bases unmatched. The germline CDR1 and CDR2 sequences are SGHVS and FQNEAQ. CDR3: CASSPNGQALGYTF. The CDR3 nucleotides are TGTGCCAGCAGCCCTAACGGACAGGCTCTTGGCTACACCTTC.

The chain recombines TRBV19 with TRBJ1-3; D is unresolved. In germline, CDR1 is LNHDA, CDR2 SQIVND (reference sequence). V lost 6 bases and J 3 bases, leaving 12 bases between the germline ends. The CDR3 has 14 amino acids. The CDR3 is CASSPPLFGNTIYF. CDR3 nucleotide sequence: TGTGCCAGTAGCCCTCCACTCTTTGGAAACACCATATATTTT.

The rearrangement links TRBV10-3 to TRBJ1-5; D is possibly TRBD1 (6 bases). From germline, CDR1 is ENHRY and CDR2 SYGVKD. V was cut by 3 bases and J by 5 bases, with 11 bases left in between. This CDR3 is 14 amino acids long. CDR3 amino acids: CAISDGQRDQPQHF. The CDR3 bases are TGTGCCATCAGTGACGGACAGAGGGATCAGCCCCAGCATTTT.

The rearrangement links TRBV6-2 or TRBV6-3 to TRBJ1-4; D may be TRBD1 (6 bases). This CDR3 contains 15 residues. Germline loops: CDR1 MNHEY, CDR2 SVGEGT. V lost 3 bases to trimming and J lost 7 bases, with 15 bases between them. DNA of the CDR3: TGTGCCAGCAGTTATACCGGGACACGGAGTGAAAAACTGTTTTTT. Protein product: CASSYTGTRSEKLFF.

The CDR3 DNA is TGCGCCAGCAGCTTCGGGAGCGCAACTAATGAAAAACTGTTTTTT. This codes for CASSFGSATNEKLFF. V gene TRBV5-1 combines with J gene TRBJ1-4; D not certain. CDR3 length: 15 amino acids. V dropped 2 bases and J dropped 0 bases, with 8 bases sitting between them. From germline, CDR1 is SGHRS and CDR2 YFSETQ.

The CDR3, as DNA: TGTGCCAGCAGGCCCGACAGGGGAGGAAATGGCTACACCTTC. Protein sequence: CASRPDRGGNGYTF. The rearrangement joins TRBV28 to TRBJ1-2; TRBD1 matches 8 bases. The CDR3 is made up of 14 amino acids. Germline trimming cut 6 bases from V and 6 bases from J; bases unmatched to any gene: 9. Looked up from germline, CDR1 is MDHEN and CDR2 is SYDVKM.

The chain employs TRBV7-9 and TRBJ2-7; D might be TRBD2 (6 bases). V shed 3 bases and J shed 5 bases, with 20 bases lying between them. Germline-derived CDR1 and CDR2 are SEHNR and FQNEAQ (reference sequence). This CDR3 comprises 16 residues. The CDR3 DNA follows: TGTGCCAGCAGCTTTCCCCTTTCGGGAGTGGCGGACGAGCAGTACTTC. This encodes CASSFPLSGVADEQYF.

The rearrangement uses TRBV5-1 and TRBJ1-4; D may be TRBD1 (6 bases). Trimming left V 4 bases short and J 3 bases short, with 13 bases between. From germline, CDR1 is SGHRS and CDR2 YFSETQ. The length of the CDR3 is 15 residues. The CDR3 nucleotides are TGCGCCAGCAGCCTAACAGGGCTGGCTAATGAAAAACTGTTTTTT. Translation gives CASSLTGLANEKLFF.

The V and J genes are TRBV6-4 and TRBJ2-7; TRBD1 agrees at 9 bases. This CDR3 is built from 13 residues. The V and J ends lost 6 bases and 6 bases, in that order; junction bases with no gene match: 6. Germline CDR1 is MRHNA and CDR2 is SNTAGT. The CDR3 here is CASRGQGIGEQYF. The CDR3 nucleotides read TGTGCCAGCAGGGGACAGGGCATTGGCGAGCAGTACTTC.

This clone was seen just once. The chain employs TRBV24-1 and TRBJ1-5; TRBD1 might be the D (5 bases). The CDR3 totals 13 residues. V shed 9 bases and J shed 6 bases, with 14 bases lying between them. The germline V gene has CDR1 KGHDR and CDR2 SFDVKD. The CDR3 spells CATGGTRSQPQHF. CDR3 coding DNA: TGTGCCACCGGGGGGACCCGGAGTCAGCCCCAGCATTTT.

The rearrangement links TRBV6-5 to TRBJ1-2; 7 nucleotides match TRBD1. V lost 4 bases and J lost 4; bases outside the gene matches: 9. Germline-derived CDR1 and CDR2 are MNHEY and SVGAGI. The CDR3 spans 15 residues. The CDR3 nucleotides are TGTGCCAGCAGTTCCAGCCAGGGGGGAAGCTATGGCTACACCTTC. It yields the protein CASSSSQGGSYGYTF.

CDR3 coding DNA: TGCGCCAGCAGCTTGAATACTTGGGCGGATACGCAGTATTTT. It yields the protein CASSLNTWADTQYF. This rearrangement joins TRBV5-1 to TRBJ2-3; D is unclear. With 1 base removed from V and 6 bases from J, the gap between germline ends came to 12 bases. This CDR3 has 14 amino acids. The germline V gene encodes CDR1 SGHRS and CDR2 YFSETQ.

V and J are TRBV4-1 and TRBJ2-2; the D gene is possibly TRBD1 (5 bases). V was cut by 1 base and J by 3 bases, with 18 bases left in between. Germline assignment: CDR1 MGHRA and CDR2 YSYEKL. The CDR3 covers 18 residues. For the CDR3, the DNA is TGCGCCAGCAGCCAAGCCCGGACACCTGGAACGTACACCGGGGAGCTGTTTTTT. Translated, it gives CASSQARTPGTYTGELFF.

The chain combines TRBV7-9 with TRBJ1-4; 8 bases are a match to TRBD1. The trim removed 1 base at V and 7 bases at J, leaving 5 bases unmatched. CDR1 is SEHNR and CDR2 is FQNEAQ in the germline V gene (reference sequence). The CDR3 has 15 residues. The CDR3, as DNA: TGTGCCAGCAGCTTAGGGACAGGGCAACGTGAAAAACTGTTTTTT. It is translated as CASSLGTGQREKLFF.

This chain uses TRBV27 with TRBJ2-7, with 7 bases matching TRBD1. V shed 2 bases and J 0 bases; nucleotides not matched to a gene: 1. The CDR3 contains 14 residues. The germline gives CDR1 MNHEY, CDR2 SMNVEV (reference sequence). CDR3 nucleotide sequence: TGTGCCAGCAGTTTAGGGGACAGCTCCTACGAGCAGTACTTC. As protein: CASSLGDSSYEQYF.

V usage is TRBV6-5 and J usage is TRBJ1-1, with 8 bases that match TRBD1. CDR3 size: 15 residues. The germline gives CDR1 MNHEY, CDR2 SVGAGI. V lost 0 bases, J lost 5 bases, and 5 bases stayed unmatched. The CDR3 DNA reads as TGTGCCAGCAGTTACTCGAGACAGGGGTTAACTGAAGCTTTCTTT. The encoded protein is CASSYSRQGLTEAFF.

The chain combines TRBV6-1 with TRBJ1-5; 11 bases align to TRBD1. V shed 3 bases and J 0 bases; nucleotides not matched to a gene: 7. Germline V gene data show CDR1 as MNHNS and CDR2 as SASEGT. This CDR3 has 18 amino acids. The CDR3 loop reads CASSEGQGGKFSNQPQHF. In DNA form, the CDR3 reads TGTGCCAGCAGTGAGGGACAGGGGGGCAAATTTAGCAATCAGCCCCAGCATTTT.

The V call is TRBV11-2, the J call TRBJ2-7, with a weak D call TRBD2 (6 bases). Germline loops: CDR1 SGHAT, CDR2 FQNNGV. CDR3 length: 18 amino acids. Trimming removed 2 bases from V and 0 bases from J, with 20 bases in between. The CDR3 loop is CASSLTSGWRKYSYEQYF. The CDR3 coding sequence is TGTGCCAGCAGCTTAACAAGCGGGTGGAGAAAATACTCCTACGAGCAGTACTTC.

This chain joins TRBV4-2 and TRBJ2-3, with D maybe TRBD2 (7 bases). Germline V gene data show CDR1 as LGHNA and CDR2 as YNFKEQ. Trimming took 3 bases from V and 8 from J, leaving 12 bases between them. The CDR3 contains 13 residues. The CDR3 nucleotides read TGTGCCAGCAGCCAGGGAGGGGGGGGTACGCAGTATTTT. Its translation: CASSQGGGGTQYF.

V is TRBV13 and J is TRBJ2-5; tentatively, D is TRBD2 (7 bases). The CDR3 spans 16 residues. The V and J ends lost 0 bases and 4 bases respectively, with 15 bases between them. Germline assignment: CDR1 PRHDT and CDR2 FYEKMQ (reference sequence). The CDR3, as DNA: TGTGCCAGCAGCTTAGGCGGGGGGCTTACCCGAGAGACCCAGTACTTC. Amino acids: CASSLGGGLTRETQYF.

The rearrangement uses TRBV6-5 and TRBJ2-1; 7 nucleotides agree with TRBD1. J lost 5 bases, V lost 5 bases, and 9 bases had no gene match. The CDR3 contains 15 residues. Germline V gene sequence: CDR1 MNHEY, CDR2 SVGAGI. CDR3 sequence reads: CASSTQGRRDNEQFF. The CDR3 DNA sequence: TGTGCCAGCAGTACACAGGGGCGGAGAGACAATGAGCAGTTCTTC.

This clone is a singleton in its sample. V usage is TRBV7-9 and J usage is TRBJ2-5; TRBD2 matches at 7 bases. The ends lost 7 bases at V and 1 base at J; junction bases unmatched: 3. CDR3 length: 13 residues. Germline values: CDR1 SEHNR, CDR2 FQNEAQ (reference sequence). The CDR3 loop is CASNERGQETQYF. The CDR3 DNA is TGTGCCAGCAACGAGCGGGGCCAAGAGACCCAGTACTTC.

The chain links TRBV5-1 to TRBJ2-7; 9 nucleotides agree with TRBD1. V gave up 3 bases and J gave up 5 bases; unmatched junction bases: 3. CDR3 size: 13 residues. Germline CDR1 and CDR2: SGHRS and YFSETQ. The CDR3 protein is CASSSGTGNEQYF. The DNA for the CDR3 is TGCGCCAGCAGCTCCGGGACAGGGAACGAGCAGTACTTC.

The chain carries TRBV7-2 and TRBJ2-2, with D tentatively TRBD2 (6 bases). The length of the CDR3 is 15 residues. Trimming removed 0 bases at V and 6 bases at J, with 11 bases between. Germline CDR1 and CDR2: SGHTA and FQGNSA. CDR3 DNA sequence: TGTGCCAGCAGCTTAGCCCTGGGACTTTCCGGGGAGCTGTTTTTT. It codes for CASSLALGLSGELFF.